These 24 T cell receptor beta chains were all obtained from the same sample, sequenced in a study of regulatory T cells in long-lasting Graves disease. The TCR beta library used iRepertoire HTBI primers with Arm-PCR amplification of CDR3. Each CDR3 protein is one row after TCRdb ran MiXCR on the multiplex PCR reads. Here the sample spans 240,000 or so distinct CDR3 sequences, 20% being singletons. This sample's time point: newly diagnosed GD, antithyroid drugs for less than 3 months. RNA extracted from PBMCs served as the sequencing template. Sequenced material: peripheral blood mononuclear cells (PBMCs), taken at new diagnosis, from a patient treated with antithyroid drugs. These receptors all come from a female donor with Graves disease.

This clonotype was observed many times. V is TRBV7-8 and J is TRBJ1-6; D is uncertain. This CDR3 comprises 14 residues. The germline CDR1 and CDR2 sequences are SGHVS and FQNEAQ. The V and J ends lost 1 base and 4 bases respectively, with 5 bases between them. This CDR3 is CASSLGVYNSPLHF. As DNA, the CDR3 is TGTGCCAGCAGCTTAGGGGTATATAATTCACCCCTCCACTTT.

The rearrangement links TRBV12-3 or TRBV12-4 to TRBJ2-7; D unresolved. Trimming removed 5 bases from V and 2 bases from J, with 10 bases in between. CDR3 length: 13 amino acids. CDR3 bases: TGTGCCAGCAGTGAGCCTACTCCCTACGAGCAGTACTTC. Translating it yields CASSEPTPYEQYF.

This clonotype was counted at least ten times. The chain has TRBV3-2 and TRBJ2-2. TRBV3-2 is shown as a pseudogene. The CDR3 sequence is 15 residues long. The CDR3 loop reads CASSPTLASTGELFF. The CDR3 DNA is TGTGCCAGCAGCCCCACTTTGGCCTCCACCGGGGAGCTGTTTTTT.

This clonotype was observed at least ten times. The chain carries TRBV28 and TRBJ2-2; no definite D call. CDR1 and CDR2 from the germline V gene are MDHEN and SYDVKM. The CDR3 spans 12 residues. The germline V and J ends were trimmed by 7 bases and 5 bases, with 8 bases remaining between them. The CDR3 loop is CASKPQTGELFF. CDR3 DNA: TGTGCCAGCAAACCTCAGACCGGGGAGCTGTTTTTT.

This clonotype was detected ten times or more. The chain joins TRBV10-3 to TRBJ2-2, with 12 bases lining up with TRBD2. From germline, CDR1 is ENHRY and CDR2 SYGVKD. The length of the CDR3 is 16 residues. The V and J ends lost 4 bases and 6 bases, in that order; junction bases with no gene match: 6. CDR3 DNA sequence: TGTGCCATCAGTGCGAGACTAGCGGGAGAATCCGGGGAGCTGTTTTTT. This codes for CAISARLAGESGELFF.

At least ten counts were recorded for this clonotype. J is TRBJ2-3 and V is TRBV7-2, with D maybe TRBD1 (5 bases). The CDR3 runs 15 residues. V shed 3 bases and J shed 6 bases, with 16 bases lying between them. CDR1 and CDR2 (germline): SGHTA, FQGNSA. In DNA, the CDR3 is TGTGCCAGCAGCTTGGCCACAGGTTTGCGGGATACGCAGTATTTT. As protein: CASSLATGLRDTQYF.

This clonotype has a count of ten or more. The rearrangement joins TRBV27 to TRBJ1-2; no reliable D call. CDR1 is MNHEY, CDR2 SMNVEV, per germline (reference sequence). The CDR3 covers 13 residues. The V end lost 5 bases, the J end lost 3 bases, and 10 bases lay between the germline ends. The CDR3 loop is CASSVRTDYGYTF. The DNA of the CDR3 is TGTGCCAGCAGTGTACGGACGGACTATGGCTACACCTTC.

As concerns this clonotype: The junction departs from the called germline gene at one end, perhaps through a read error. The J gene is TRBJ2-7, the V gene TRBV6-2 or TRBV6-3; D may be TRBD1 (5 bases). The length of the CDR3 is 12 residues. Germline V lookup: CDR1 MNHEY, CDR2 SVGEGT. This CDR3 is CASRTRSSEQYF. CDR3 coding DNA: TGTGCCAGTAGGACAAGGTCCTCCGAGCAGTACTTC.

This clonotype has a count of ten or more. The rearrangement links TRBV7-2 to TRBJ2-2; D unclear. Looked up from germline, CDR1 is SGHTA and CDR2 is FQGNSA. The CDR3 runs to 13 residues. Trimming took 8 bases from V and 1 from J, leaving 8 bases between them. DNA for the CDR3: TGTGCCAGCCTTCTCGGGAACACCGGGGAGCTGTTTTTT. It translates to CASLLGNTGELFF.

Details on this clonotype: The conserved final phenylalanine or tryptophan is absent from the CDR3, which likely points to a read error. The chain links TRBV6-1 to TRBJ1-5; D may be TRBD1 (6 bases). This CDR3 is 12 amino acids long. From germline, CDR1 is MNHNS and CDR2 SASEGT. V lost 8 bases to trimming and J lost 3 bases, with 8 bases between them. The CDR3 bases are TGTGCCAGCGGGGGCCTCAATCAGCCCCAGCATCTT. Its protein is CASGGLNQPQHL.

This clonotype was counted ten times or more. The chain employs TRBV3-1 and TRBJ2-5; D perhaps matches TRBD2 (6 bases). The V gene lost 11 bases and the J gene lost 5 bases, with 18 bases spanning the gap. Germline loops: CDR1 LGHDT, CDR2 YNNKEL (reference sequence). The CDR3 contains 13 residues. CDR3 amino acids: CASSGTARETQYF. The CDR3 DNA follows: TGTGCCTCTTCGGGGACTGCCAGGGAGACCCAGTACTTC.

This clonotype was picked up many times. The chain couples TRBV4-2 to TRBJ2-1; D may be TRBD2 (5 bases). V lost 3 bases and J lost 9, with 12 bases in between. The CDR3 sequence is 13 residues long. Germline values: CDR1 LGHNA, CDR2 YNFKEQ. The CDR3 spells CASSQETEAEQFF. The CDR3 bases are TGTGCCAGCAGCCAGGAAACGGAGGCTGAGCAGTTCTTC.

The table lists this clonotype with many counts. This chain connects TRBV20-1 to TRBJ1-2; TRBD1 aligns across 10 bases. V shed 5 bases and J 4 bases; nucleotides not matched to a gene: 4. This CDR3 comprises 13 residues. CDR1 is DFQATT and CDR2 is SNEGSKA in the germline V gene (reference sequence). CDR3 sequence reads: CSADDRGLYGYTF. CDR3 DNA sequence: TGCAGTGCTGATGACAGGGGGCTCTATGGCTACACCTTC.

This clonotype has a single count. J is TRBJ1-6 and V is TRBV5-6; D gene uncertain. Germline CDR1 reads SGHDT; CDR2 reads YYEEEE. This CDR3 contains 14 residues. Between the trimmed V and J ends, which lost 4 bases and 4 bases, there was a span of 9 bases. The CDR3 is CASSPRSYNSPLHF. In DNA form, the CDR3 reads TGTGCCAGCAGCCCCCGCAGTTATAATTCACCCCTCCACTTT. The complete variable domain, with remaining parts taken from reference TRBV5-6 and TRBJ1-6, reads DAGVTQSPTHLIKTRGQQVTLRCSPKSGHDTVSWYQQALGQGPQFIFQYYEEEERQRGNFPDRFSGHQFPNYSSELNVNALLLGDSALYLCASSPRSYNSPLHFGNGTRLTVT.

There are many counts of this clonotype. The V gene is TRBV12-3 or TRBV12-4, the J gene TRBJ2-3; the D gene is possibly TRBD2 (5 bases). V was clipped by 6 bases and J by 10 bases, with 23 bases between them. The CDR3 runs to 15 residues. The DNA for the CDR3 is TGTGCCAGCAGAGGATTAACGGCAGGCCGAGCGGCGCAGTATTTT. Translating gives CASRGLTAGRAAQYF.

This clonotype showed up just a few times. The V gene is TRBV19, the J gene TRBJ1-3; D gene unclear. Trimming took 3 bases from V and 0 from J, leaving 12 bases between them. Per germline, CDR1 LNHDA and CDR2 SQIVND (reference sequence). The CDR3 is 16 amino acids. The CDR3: CASSILGKFSGNTIYF. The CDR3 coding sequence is TGTGCCAGTAGTATCTTGGGGAAATTCTCTGGAAACACCATATATTTT.

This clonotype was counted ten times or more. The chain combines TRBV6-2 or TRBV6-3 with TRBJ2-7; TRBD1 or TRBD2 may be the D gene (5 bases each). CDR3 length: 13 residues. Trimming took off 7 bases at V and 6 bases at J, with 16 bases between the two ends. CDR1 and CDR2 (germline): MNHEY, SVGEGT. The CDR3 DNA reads TGTGCCAGCATGGAGGCCAGGGCGGGCGAGCAGTACTTC. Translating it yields CASMEARAGEQYF.

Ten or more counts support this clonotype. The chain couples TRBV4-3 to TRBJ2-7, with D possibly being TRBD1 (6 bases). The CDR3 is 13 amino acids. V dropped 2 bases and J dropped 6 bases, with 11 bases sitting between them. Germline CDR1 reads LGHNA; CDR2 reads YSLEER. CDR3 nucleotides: TGCGCCAGCAGCCAAACACAGGGATTCGAGCAGTACTTC. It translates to CASSQTQGFEQYF.

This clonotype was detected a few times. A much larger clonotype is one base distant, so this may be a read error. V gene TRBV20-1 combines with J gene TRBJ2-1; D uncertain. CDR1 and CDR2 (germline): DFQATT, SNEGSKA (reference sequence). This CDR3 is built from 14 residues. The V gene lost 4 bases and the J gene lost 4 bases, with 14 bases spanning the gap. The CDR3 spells CSAIPTLGYNEQFF. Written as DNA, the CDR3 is TGCAGTGCTATACCAACCCTTGGGTACAATGAGCAGTTCTTC.

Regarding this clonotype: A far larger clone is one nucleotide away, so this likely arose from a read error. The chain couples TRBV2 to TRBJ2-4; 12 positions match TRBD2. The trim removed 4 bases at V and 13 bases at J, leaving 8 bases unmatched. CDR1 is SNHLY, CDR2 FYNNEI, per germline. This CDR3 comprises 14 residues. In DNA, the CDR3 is TGTGCCAGCAGTGTGTCTAGCGGGAGGGCCACGCAGTACTTC. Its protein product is CASSVSSGRATQYF.

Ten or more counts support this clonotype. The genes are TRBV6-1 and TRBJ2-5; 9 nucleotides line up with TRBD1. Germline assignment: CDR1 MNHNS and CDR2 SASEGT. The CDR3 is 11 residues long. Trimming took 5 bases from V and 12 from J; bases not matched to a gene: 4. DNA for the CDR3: TGTGCCAGCAGTCCGGACAGGGGCAAGTACTTC. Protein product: CASSPDRGKYF.

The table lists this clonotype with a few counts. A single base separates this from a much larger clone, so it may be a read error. The chain's CDR3 is CASSLQGWYERYF. For the CDR3, the DNA is TGTGCCAGCAGTTTGCAGGGGTGGTACGAGCGGTACTTC. The chain carries TRBV6-5 and TRBJ2-7; tentatively, D is TRBD1 (6 bases). The CDR3 totals 13 residues. CDR1 MNHEY and CDR2 SVGAGI come from the germline V gene.

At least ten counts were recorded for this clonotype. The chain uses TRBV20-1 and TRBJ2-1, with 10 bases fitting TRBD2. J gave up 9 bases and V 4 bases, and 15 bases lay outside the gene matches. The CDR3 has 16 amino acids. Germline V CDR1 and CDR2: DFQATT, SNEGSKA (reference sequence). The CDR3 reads CSATKSGTSDRGEQFF. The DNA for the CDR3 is TGCAGTGCTACGAAATCCGGGACTAGCGACCGGGGTGAGCAGTTCTTC.

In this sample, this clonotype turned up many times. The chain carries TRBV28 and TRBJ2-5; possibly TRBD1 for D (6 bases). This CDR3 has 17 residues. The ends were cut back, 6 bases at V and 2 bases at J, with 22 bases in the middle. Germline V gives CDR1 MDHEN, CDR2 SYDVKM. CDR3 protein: CASRGPTGLTLQETQYF. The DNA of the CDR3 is TGTGCCAGCAGGGGACCTACAGGGCTTACCCTACAAGAGACCCAGTACTTC.